The 19 T cell receptor beta chains given below trace back to one sample, sequenced in a study of graft-versus-host responses after intestinal transplantation. Sequencing was performed with immunoSEQ multiplex PCR; in TCRdb, only in-frame clones are kept and a portion is missing. Of roughly 85,000 clones listed, more than 85% are singletons. These receptors lack a known antigen. Sample: unstimulated CD8+ T cells sorted from spleen or lymph node cells, taken before transplant. The receptors derive from a human donor who was the organ donor for an intestinal transplant.

The genes are TRBV5-6 and TRBJ2-1; 14 bases agree with TRBD2. V lost 4 bases and J lost 8; bases outside the gene matches: 5. CDR1 and CDR2 (germline): SGHDT, YYEEEE. The CDR3 covers 15 residues. This CDR3 is CASSMGLAGADEQFF. Written as DNA, the CDR3 is TGTGCCAGCAGCATGGGACTAGCGGGAGCAGATGAGCAGTTCTTC.

The chain recombines TRBV11-2 with TRBJ1-6, with 7 bases identical to TRBD1. The germline CDR1 and CDR2 sequences are SGHAT and FQNNGV. There are 16 residues in the CDR3. V gave up 3 bases and J gave up 9 bases; unmatched junction bases: 11. CDR3 amino acids: CASSFSRWTGSSPLHF. CDR3 DNA sequence: TGTGCCAGCAGCTTCTCCCGTTGGACAGGTAGTTCACCCCTCCACTTT.

The rearrangement joins TRBV6-1 to TRBJ1-1; D gene uncertain. CDR3 length equals 15 residues. Germline CDR1 reads MNHNS; CDR2 reads SASEGT. Trimming took off 3 bases at V and 0 bases at J, with 11 bases between the two ends. The CDR3 loop reads CASSEVQTMNTEAFF. Here the CDR3 DNA reads TGTGCCAGCAGTGAGGTCCAGACCATGAACACTGAAGCTTTCTTT.

The chain couples TRBV10-1 to TRBJ1-3; the match to TRBD1 covers 8 bases. Germline loops: CDR1 WNHNN, CDR2 SYGVQD (reference sequence). The CDR3 totals 17 residues. V gave up 3 bases and J gave up 0 bases; unmatched junction bases: 7. As DNA, the CDR3 is TGCGCCAGCAGTGACGGACAGGGCGAAACCTCTGGAAACACCATATATTTT. Translation gives CASSDGQGETSGNTIYF.

The chain couples TRBV19 to TRBJ1-4, with a possible D match to TRBD1 (5 bases). The CDR3 sequence is 15 residues long. The germline V and J ends were trimmed by 7 bases and 6 bases, with 18 bases remaining between them. Germline assignment: CDR1 LNHDA and CDR2 SQIVND (reference sequence). This CDR3 is CASKRGGKRYEKLFF. CDR3 sequence (DNA): TGTGCCAGTAAACGGGGGGGGAAGAGGTATGAAAAACTGTTTTTT.

This clone was detected a few times. J is TRBJ1-2 and V is TRBV27, with unresolved D. The CDR3 length is 14 residues. The germline V gene has CDR1 MNHEY and CDR2 SMNVEV (reference sequence). V dropped 6 bases and J dropped 6 bases, with 17 bases sitting between them. The CDR3 DNA reads TGTGCCAGCAGCCATGGAGTCGGGGAAGATGGCTACACCTTC. Translated: CASSHGVGEDGYTF.

The genes are TRBV4-1 and TRBJ2-2, with D perhaps assigned TRBD1 or TRBD2 (5 bases each). Looked up from germline, CDR1 is MGHRA and CDR2 is YSYEKL. The germline V and J ends were trimmed by 7 bases and 6 bases, with 18 bases remaining between them. CDR3 size: 15 residues. The CDR3 DNA is TGCGCCAGCAACACTGGGGGTCCGGGGTCCGGGGAGCTGTTTTTT. Residues: CASNTGGPGSGELFF.

Comments on this clone: Other DNA sequences in this specimen translate into the identical CDR3. This sequence joins TRBV11-1 and TRBJ1-1; unclear D gene. The CDR3 spans 14 residues. Trimming removed 0 bases at V and 11 bases at J, with 16 bases between. Germline-derived CDR1 and CDR2 are SGHAT and FQDESV (reference sequence). Here the CDR3 reads CASSLAMAGYEAFF. CDR3 DNA: TGTGCCAGCAGCTTAGCGATGGCGGGATACGAGGCTTTCTTT.

The rearrangement joins TRBV4-1 to TRBJ2-7; TRBD1 matches at 10 bases. The germline gives CDR1 MGHRA, CDR2 YSYEKL. The trim removed 3 bases at V and 4 bases at J, leaving 3 bases unmatched. The CDR3 totals 14 residues. In DNA form, the CDR3 reads TGCGCCAGCAGCCAGTGGGGACAGGGGTACGAGCAGTACTTC. Protein: CASSQWGQGYEQYF.

V and J are TRBV2 and TRBJ2-7, with 10 bases fitting TRBD1. The CDR3 runs 15 residues. Germline V gives CDR1 SNHLY, CDR2 FYNNEI. V dropped 5 bases and J dropped 6; count of bases not matched to a gene: 10. CDR3 sequence: CASSSDRGPDFEQYF. CDR3 coding DNA: TGTGCCAGCAGTTCTGACAGGGGGCCAGATTTCGAGCAGTACTTC. Drawing the rest from reference TRBV2 and TRBJ2-7, the complete variable domain is EPEVTQTPSHQVTQMGQEVILRCVPISNHLYFYWYRQILGQKVEFLVSFYNNEISEKSEIFDDQFSVERPDGSNFTLKIRSTKLEDSAMYFCASSSDRGPDFEQYFGPGTRLTVT.

In its sample, this clone was seen a few times. This rearrangement joins TRBV27 to TRBJ1-3; the match to TRBD1 covers 9 bases. J gave up 0 bases and V 8 bases, and 8 bases lay outside the gene matches. CDR1 is MNHEY, CDR2 SMNVEV, per germline (reference sequence). The CDR3 has 16 amino acids. In nucleotides, the CDR3 is TGTGCCAGCGTCCGGGACAGGGCCCTCTCTGGAAACACCATATATTTT. Translation gives CASVRDRALSGNTIYF.

V is TRBV19 and J is TRBJ2-3; 9 positions match TRBD1. Germline V lookup: CDR1 LNHDA, CDR2 SQIVND (reference sequence). CDR3 size: 13 residues. The trim removed 7 bases at V and 6 bases at J, leaving 5 bases unmatched. The chain's CDR3 is CASNTGGWDTQYF. As DNA, the CDR3 is TGTGCCAGTAACACAGGGGGCTGGGATACGCAGTATTTT.

The chain joins TRBV5-1 to TRBJ2-7, with D unclear. Germline-derived CDR1 and CDR2 are SGHRS and YFSETQ. The CDR3 runs 14 residues. The germline V and J ends were trimmed by 2 bases and 2 bases, with 11 bases remaining between them. CDR3: CASSFRGSTYEQYF. The CDR3 nucleotides are TGCGCCAGCAGCTTTAGAGGCAGTACCTACGAGCAGTACTTC.

The chain has TRBV27 and TRBJ2-1, with 9 bases that match TRBD2. V shed 6 bases, J shed 5 bases, and the junction held 14 bases outside the gene matches. The CDR3 sequence is 17 residues long. Germline CDR1 reads MNHEY; CDR2 reads SMNVEV (reference sequence). The CDR3 protein is CASSPTPGLAFHNEQFF. For the CDR3, the DNA is TGTGCCAGCAGCCCCACCCCCGGACTAGCGTTCCACAATGAGCAGTTCTTC.

The chain couples TRBV6-1 to TRBJ1-1, with unresolved D. The germline V gene encodes CDR1 MNHNS and CDR2 SASEGT. The CDR3 has 10 residues. Between the trimmed V and J ends, which lost 6 bases and 8 bases, there was a span of 7 bases. The CDR3 DNA is TGTGCCAGCAGGCAAGTAGAAGCTTTCTTT. This codes for CASRQVEAFF.

The J gene is TRBJ2-3, the V gene TRBV4-1, with 8 bases fitting TRBD2. Germline V gene lookup returns CDR1 MGHRA and CDR2 YSYEKL. Trimming removed 8 bases from V and 1 base from J; junction bases left unmatched: 5. This CDR3 has 14 amino acids. CDR3 protein: CASRGTSGTDTQYF. CDR3 bases: TGCGCCAGCCGAGGGACTAGTGGCACAGATACGCAGTATTTT.

The chain combines TRBV6-1 with TRBJ2-1; the D gene is possibly TRBD1 (6 bases). Germline V CDR1 and CDR2: MNHNS, SASEGT. The CDR3 runs to 14 residues. Trimming shortened V by 9 bases and J by 6 bases, and 18 bases separated the two germline ends. This chain's CDR3 is CASPGAGDLNEQFF. In DNA form, the CDR3 reads TGTGCCAGTCCCGGGGCAGGGGACCTCAATGAGCAGTTCTTC.

The J gene is TRBJ2-7, the V gene TRBV10-1; D perhaps matches TRBD2 (7 bases). The V gene's germline CDR1 is WNHNN and CDR2 SYGVQD (reference sequence). Trimming took off 4 bases at V and 1 base at J, with 11 bases between the two ends. This CDR3 contains 14 residues. In nucleotides, the CDR3 is TGCGCCAGCAGTGGGACAGCGGGATCCTACGAGCAGTACTTC. The encoded protein is CASSGTAGSYEQYF.

The chain employs TRBV19 and TRBJ2-2, with a possible D match to TRBD1 (5 bases). Germline V gene data show CDR1 as LNHDA and CDR2 as SQIVND (reference sequence). This CDR3 is built from 15 residues. The V and J ends lost 3 bases and 5 bases respectively, with 13 bases between them. The CDR3 spells CASSMGLVGTGELFF. In nucleotides, the CDR3 is TGTGCCAGTAGTATGGGGCTAGTAGGGACCGGGGAGCTGTTTTTT.